The rows below give T cell receptor beta chains drawn from one sample of a study of T cells in Graves' hyperthyroidism and ophthalmopathy. TCRdb redid the calling of the multiplex PCR reads with MiXCR, one entry per CDR3 protein. This sample carries 35,000 or so distinct CDR3 sequences, roughly half of them seen once, and the ten largest clones take 15% to 20%. Material: blood. The origin of the receptors is a middle-aged man with Graves' ophthalmopathy. Each CDR3 is given with its conserved first and last residue. The D gene is left open where the match is weak. Size is omitted from some rows. Given values are once, few, many or a class for expanded clones.

V	size	J	D	CDR3	DNA
TRBV7-9	NA	TRBJ2-7	TRBD1	CASSPRDRGGYEQYF	TGTGCCAGCAGCCCCCGGGACAGGGGGGGATACGAGCAGTACTTC
TRBV14	NA	TRBJ2-2	TRBD1	CASSPGQPNTGELFF	TGTGCCAGCAGCCCGGGACAGCCGAACACCGGGGAGCTGTTTTTT
TRBV10-1	many	TRBJ2-3	TRBD2	CASSESTRASGSTDTQYF	TGCGCCAGCAGTGAGTCGACTCGGGCTAGCGGGAGTACAGATACGCAGTATTTT
TRBV9	NA	TRBJ2-1	TRBD2	CASSVTSGRAGGEQFF	TGTGCCAGCAGCGTAACTAGCGGGAGGGCCGGGGGTGAGCAGTTCTTC
TRBV4-2	many	TRBJ2-3	NA	CASSQTQLSTDTQYF	TGTGCCAGCAGCCAAACGCAGCTTAGCACAGATACGCAGTATTTT
TRBV19	NA	TRBJ2-1	NA	CASSNWEGIHEQFF	TGTGCCAGTAGCAACTGGGAAGGGATCCATGAGCAGTTCTTC
TRBV7-6	NA	TRBJ2-7	NA	CASSWDTGEQYF	TGTGCCAGCAGCTGGGACACCGGGGAGCAGTACTTC
TRBV4-1	NA	TRBJ2-3	NA	CASSQMGTKQYF	TGCGCCAGCAGCCAAATGGGGACGAAGCAGTATTTT
TRBV7-9	NA	TRBJ1-3	NA	CASSPSGDTIYF	TGTGCCAGCAGCCCGTCCGGGGACACCATATATTTT
TRBV6-5	many	TRBJ2-3	TRBD1	CASSRDRGPGTDTQYF	TGTGCCAGCAGTCGGGACAGGGGGCCGGGCACAGATACGCAGTATTTT
TRBV10-3	NA	TRBJ1-5	NA	CAIRLAIRDQPQHF	TGTGCCATCAGACTCGCTATTAGGGATCAGCCCCAGCATTTC
TRBV7-2	many	TRBJ2-7	TRBD2	CASSSTSGRTTYEQYF	TGTGCCAGCAGCTCGACTAGCGGGAGGACAACCTACGAGCAGTACTTC
TRBV10-1	once	TRBJ2-3	TRBD2	CASSELAGSDTQYF	TGCGCCAGCAGTGAACTAGCGGGAAGCGATACGCAGTATTTT
TRBV20-1	medium-sized	TRBJ1-2	NA	CSASRGGNGYTF	TGCAGTGCTAGTCGGGGAGGGAACGGCTACACCTTC
TRBV9	once	TRBJ2-1	TRBD2	CASSVAKAGGGNEQFF	TGTGCCAGCAGCGTTGCAAAGGCGGGGGGGGGAAATGAGCAGTTCTTC
TRBV12-3/TRBV12-4	NA	TRBJ1-3	NA	CASSSAAGNTIYF	TGTGCCAGCAGTTCGGCAGCTGGAAACACCATATATTTT
TRBV28	NA	TRBJ2-7	TRBD1	CASSTRQGEGYEQYF	TGTGCCAGCAGTACAAGACAGGGGGAAGGATACGAGCAGTACTTC
TRBV3-1	many	TRBJ2-5	NA	CASRGETQYF	TGTGCCAGCAGAGGGGAGACCCAGTACTTC
TRBV7-7	NA	TRBJ2-1	NA	CASSLATGSEQFF	TGTGCTAGCAGCTTAGCCACAGGGTCTGAGCAGTTCTTC
TRBV11-1	NA	TRBJ1-5	NA	CASSFYICSARPRGSNQPQHF	NA
TRBV6-2/TRBV6-3	many	TRBJ1-5	TRBD1	CASSYPSGTGLGQPQHF	TGTGCCAGCAGTTATCCGAGCGGGACAGGGTTGGGCCAGCCCCAGCATTTT
TRBV20-1	NA	TRBJ2-6	TRBD2	CSAPSGRAGANVLTF	TGCAGCGCACCTAGCGGGAGGGCCGGGGCCAACGTCCTGACTTTC